The 2 T cell receptor beta chains listed next were all sequenced from one sample in a study of blood T cell repertoires in COVID-19 (dated by TCRdb to the early 2020s). Library preparation used the immunoSEQ multiplex PCR assay. TCRdb mirrors the immuneACCESS table, restricted to in-frame sequences. Some clones are absent from its copies; in checked studies, under half trace to an unresolved V gene, and the reason for the others is unknown. Here the sample has 100,000 or so clones; 75% to 90% occur a single time. Together, the top ten hold 1.5% to 2% of the sample. Material: peripheral blood. Every receptor here comes from a woman between 70 and 85 years old with active or convalescent COVID-19.

The rearrangement links TRBV15 to TRBJ2-7; 7 positions agree with TRBD2. The V and J ends lost 1 base and 0 bases, in that order; junction bases with no gene match: 3. The length of the CDR3 is 15 residues. In germline, CDR1 is LNHNV, CDR2 YYDKDF (reference sequence). The CDR3 coding sequence is TGTGCCACCAGCAGAGGGGGGGGAAGCTCCTACGAGCAGTACTTC. Residues: CATSRGGGSSYEQYF.

The chain employs TRBV7-2 and TRBJ2-7; 8 nucleotides align to TRBD1. The V segment lost 5 bases and the J segment 7 bases; nucleotides outside the gene matches: 10. CDR1 is SGHTA and CDR2 is FQGNSA in the germline V gene. The CDR3 loop spans 14 amino acids. The CDR3 DNA sequence: TGTGCCAGCAGCCCATTCCAGGGGGCTCGTGAGCAGTACTTC. Its protein is CASSPFQGAREQYF.